A selection of T cell receptor beta chains follows, all from one sample in a study of CD8+CD57+ T cells in acquired aplastic anemia. Using its own MiXCR run on the reads, TCRdb lists one record per CDR3 protein. The sample shows 200,000 to 250,000 distinct CDR3 sequences, about 44% of them seen only once. Sample: sorted CD4+, CD8+, or CD8+CD57+ T cells (not recorded which) from PBMCs. The receptors here all came from a human donor with aplastic anemia. Both conserved end residues are part of each CDR3. The D gene is left open where the match is weak. Expanded clones are given a class, and other clones once, few, many or no size at all.

J gene: TRBJ1-6; D gene: -; V gene: TRBV24-1; CDR3 length: 8; clone size: once; CDR3 protein: CATSDSFW
J gene: TRBJ2-7; D gene: -; V gene: TRBV5-4; CDR3 length: 14; clone size: many; CDR3 protein: CASSFGDTFYEQYF
J gene: TRBJ1-6; D gene: -; V gene: TRBV7-8; CDR3 length: 15; clone size: -; CDR3 protein: CASSYLGQGNSPLHF
J gene: TRBJ1-2; D gene: -; V gene: TRBV25-1; CDR3 length: 12; clone size: -; CDR3 protein: CASSATNYGYTF
J gene: TRBJ1-2; D gene: -; V gene: TRBV19; CDR3 length: 15; clone size: -; CDR3 protein: CASTLNSEFNYGYTF
J gene: TRBJ1-4; D gene: -; V gene: TRBV7-6; CDR3 length: 12; clone size: -; CDR3 protein: CASSLAAEKLFF
J gene: TRBJ1-5; D gene: -; V gene: TRBV19; CDR3 length: 13; clone size: once; CDR3 protein: CASSIGIKQPQHF
J gene: TRBJ2-1; D gene: TRBD2; V gene: TRBV4-1; CDR3 length: 16; clone size: -; CDR3 protein: CASSQTSGDPYNEQFF
J gene: TRBJ2-4; D gene: -; V gene: TRBV20-1; CDR3 length: 12; clone size: many; CDR3 protein: CSARGSRNIQYF
J gene: TRBJ2-7; D gene: -; V gene: TRBV19; CDR3 length: 15; clone size: many; CDR3 protein: CASSITWERTYEQYF
J gene: TRBJ1-6; D gene: -; V gene: TRBV9; CDR3 length: 14; clone size: few; CDR3 protein: CASSVDREASPLHF
J gene: TRBJ2-5; D gene: TRBD2; V gene: TRBV28; CDR3 length: 15; clone size: -; CDR3 protein: CASSPGLAGDETQYF
J gene: TRBJ2-1; D gene: -; V gene: TRBV7-2; CDR3 length: 15; clone size: many; CDR3 protein: CASSLNAGVGNEQFF
J gene: TRBJ2-2; D gene: -; V gene: TRBV9; CDR3 length: 15; clone size: few; CDR3 protein: CASSGEAGNTGELFF
J gene: TRBJ2-7; D gene: -; V gene: TRBV7-6; CDR3 length: 13; clone size: few; CDR3 protein: CASSADLGFEQYF
J gene: TRBJ2-3; D gene: -; V gene: TRBV19; CDR3 length: 15; clone size: -; CDR3 protein: CASSLPDGRTDTQYF
J gene: TRBJ1-4; D gene: TRBD1; V gene: TRBV28; CDR3 length: 16; clone size: many; CDR3 protein: CASSPPAGTAQEKLFF
J gene: TRBJ2-5; D gene: TRBD2; V gene: TRBV10-3; CDR3 length: 17; clone size: -; CDR3 protein: CAISGPGLAGGAETQYF
J gene: TRBJ1-2; D gene: -; V gene: TRBV7-2; CDR3 length: 16; clone size: -; CDR3 protein: CASSPPGLAGEQGYTF
J gene: TRBJ1-2; D gene: -; V gene: TRBV29-1; CDR3 length: 12; clone size: few; CDR3 protein: CSVGGRGYGYTF
J gene: TRBJ1-2; D gene: TRBD1; V gene: TRBV27; CDR3 length: 14; clone size: few; CDR3 protein: CASSLLGQGNGYTF
J gene: TRBJ2-7; D gene: TRBD2; V gene: TRBV3-1; CDR3 length: 15; clone size: -; CDR3 protein: CASSRLAGDFYEQYF
J gene: TRBJ1-6; D gene: -; V gene: TRBV9; CDR3 length: 16; clone size: -; CDR3 protein: CASSVGDPGDNSPLHF
J gene: TRBJ1-6; D gene: -; V gene: TRBV27; CDR3 length: 17; clone size: -; CDR3 protein: CASSLSRGGSYNSPLHF
J gene: TRBJ2-7; D gene: -; V gene: TRBV3-1; CDR3 length: 16; clone size: many; CDR3 protein: CASSQGTTLGLGEQYF
J gene: TRBJ1-6; D gene: -; V gene: TRBV7-9; CDR3 length: 20; clone size: many; CDR3 protein: CASSHHLETVRDHYNSPLHF
J gene: TRBJ1-1; D gene: -; V gene: TRBV5-1; CDR3 length: 11; clone size: -; CDR3 protein: CASRQDSSAFF
J gene: TRBJ2-2; D gene: -; V gene: TRBV5-1; CDR3 length: 13; clone size: -; CDR3 protein: CASGERDTGELFF
J gene: TRBJ2-1; D gene: TRBD2; V gene: TRBV7-9; CDR3 length: 15; clone size: -; CDR3 protein: CAGSLVGGVYSEQFF
J gene: TRBJ1-1; D gene: TRBD1; V gene: TRBV7-9; CDR3 length: 14; clone size: many; CDR3 protein: CATAERTGNTEAFF
J gene: TRBJ1-1; D gene: -; V gene: TRBV12-3/TRBV12-4; CDR3 length: 13; clone size: many; CDR3 protein: CASSFRWSTEAFF
J gene: TRBJ1-1; D gene: -; V gene: TRBV4-3; CDR3 length: 13; clone size: few; CDR3 protein: CASSQVRGTEAFF
J gene: TRBJ2-3; D gene: -; V gene: TRBV12-3/TRBV12-4; CDR3 length: 12; clone size: -; CDR3 protein: CASRRGADTQYF
J gene: TRBJ2-2; D gene: -; V gene: TRBV3-1; CDR3 length: 14; clone size: -; CDR3 protein: CASSPGPNTGELFF
J gene: TRBJ1-1; D gene: -; V gene: TRBV10-3; CDR3 length: 15; clone size: -; CDR3 protein: CAISESLDENTEAFF
J gene: TRBJ2-5; D gene: -; V gene: TRBV20-1; CDR3 length: 16; clone size: many; CDR3 protein: CSARDNLERGLETQYF
J gene: TRBJ1-2; D gene: TRBD1; V gene: TRBV29-1; CDR3 length: 15; clone size: many; CDR3 protein: CSVDEGRGLVYGYTF
J gene: TRBJ1-6; D gene: -; V gene: TRBV19; CDR3 length: 13; clone size: once; CDR3 protein: CAGGNRGGSPLHF
J gene: TRBJ1-6; D gene: -; V gene: TRBV7-9; CDR3 length: 14; clone size: once; CDR3 protein: CASSLGGLSTPLHF